These T cell receptor beta chains were read from a single sample in a study of technical replicates of blood from a few donors. Sequencing used immunoSEQ multiplex PCR; TCRdb keeps in-frame clones, though not all of them. The repertoire consists of fewer than 100,000 clones, with around 95% occurring once and the leading ten covering about 0.24%. Sequencing used T cells isolated from PBMCs. These receptors all stem from a human donor in good health. Each CDR3 is given with its conserved first and last residue. A D gene is named only where the DNA matches it firmly. Only some rows state a clone size, as once, few, many or a class for expanded clones.

v_call: TRBV7-9; clone_size: NA; d_call: NA; j_call: TRBJ2-1; cdr3_nt: TGTGCCAGCAGACTCCCCCCAACCCACAATGAGCAGTTCTTC; cdr3_aa: CASRLPPTHNEQFF
v_call: TRBV4-2; clone_size: once; d_call: TRBD1; j_call: TRBJ1-4; cdr3_nt: TGTGCCAGCAGCCAAGATACGGACAGGGCATATGAAAAACTGTTTTTT; cdr3_aa: CASSQDTDRAYEKLFF
v_call: TRBV30; clone_size: NA; d_call: TRBD2; j_call: TRBJ2-1; cdr3_nt: TGTGCCTGGAGTCCAACGCTTCTAACTAGCGGGGGTTACAATGAGCAGTTCTTC; cdr3_aa: CAWSPTLLTSGGYNEQFF
v_call: TRBV19; clone_size: NA; d_call: TRBD1; j_call: TRBJ1-2; cdr3_nt: TGTGCCAGCGCCGGGACAGCGTATGGCTACACCTTC; cdr3_aa: CASAGTAYGYTF
v_call: TRBV5-1; clone_size: NA; d_call: TRBD1; j_call: TRBJ2-3; cdr3_nt: TGCGCCAGCTCCGGACAGGGTGGCTATGCAGATACGCAGTATTTT; cdr3_aa: CASSGQGGYADTQYF
v_call: TRBV28; clone_size: NA; d_call: NA; j_call: TRBJ1-3; cdr3_nt: TGCGGAACAGGGTCTGGAAACACCATATATTTT; cdr3_aa: CGTGSGNTIYF
v_call: TRBV10-1; clone_size: NA; d_call: TRBD1; j_call: TRBJ2-3; cdr3_nt: TGCGCCAGCAGTGATTCGGGACAGGGAGTCGGTTCAGATACGCAGTATTTT; cdr3_aa: CASSDSGQGVGSDTQYF
v_call: TRBV13; clone_size: NA; d_call: NA; j_call: TRBJ2-2; cdr3_nt: TGTGCCAGCAGCAAGGGAAGGGTTGTCGCCGGGAGCGGGGAGCTGTTTTTT; cdr3_aa: CASSKGRVVAGSGELFF
v_call: TRBV18; clone_size: NA; d_call: TRBD2; j_call: TRBJ2-7; cdr3_nt: TGTGCCAGCTCACCACCGTTTAATTTGGCGGGAGTCTACGAGCAGTACTTC; cdr3_aa: CASSPPFNLAGVYEQYF
v_call: TRBV27; clone_size: NA; d_call: NA; j_call: TRBJ1-4; cdr3_nt: TGTGCCAGCAGTTTATTGCAGGGGATGATTGCAACTAATGAAAAACTGTTTTTT; cdr3_aa: CASSLLQGMIATNEKLFF
v_call: TRBV2; clone_size: NA; d_call: TRBD2; j_call: TRBJ2-7; cdr3_nt: TGTGCCAGCAGTGAAGCTCCCTCTAGCGGGTTTACCTACGAGCAGTACTTC; cdr3_aa: CASSEAPSSGFTYEQYF
v_call: TRBV25-1; clone_size: NA; d_call: NA; j_call: TRBJ2-7; cdr3_nt: TGTGCCAGCAGTCTGACAGCTTACGAGCAGTACTTC; cdr3_aa: CASSLTAYEQYF
v_call: TRBV14; clone_size: NA; d_call: TRBD2; j_call: TRBJ2-3; cdr3_nt: TGTGCCAGCAGCCAGGCTAGCGGGGCTTCCTTTAGCACAGATACGCAGTATTTT; cdr3_aa: CASSQASGASFSTDTQYF
v_call: TRBV4-1; clone_size: NA; d_call: TRBD2; j_call: TRBJ2-7; cdr3_nt: TGCGCCAGCAGGAGCGGGAGCTCCTACGAGCAGTACTTC; cdr3_aa: CASRSGSSYEQYF
v_call: TRBV9; clone_size: NA; d_call: NA; j_call: TRBJ2-7; cdr3_nt: TGTGCCAGCAGCGCCACGGACAGCCCTACGGAGCAGTACTTC; cdr3_aa: CASSATDSPTEQYF
v_call: TRBV19; clone_size: NA; d_call: TRBD2; j_call: TRBJ2-7; cdr3_nt: TGTGCCAGTAGTCCTAGCGGGAACCCCCTCGAGCAGTACTTC; cdr3_aa: CASSPSGNPLEQYF
v_call: TRBV9; clone_size: NA; d_call: TRBD1; j_call: TRBJ2-3; cdr3_nt: TGTGCCAGCAGCCCGAACCACGGACAGGGTTACACAGATACGCAGTATTTT; cdr3_aa: CASSPNHGQGYTDTQYF
v_call: TRBV4-1; clone_size: NA; d_call: NA; j_call: TRBJ1-1; cdr3_nt: TGCGCCAGCAGCCAAGGGTCCTATGAAGCTTTCTTT; cdr3_aa: CASSQGSYEAFF
v_call: TRBV5-6; clone_size: NA; d_call: TRBD1; j_call: TRBJ2-7; cdr3_nt: TGTGCCAGCAGCCGACGTAGACAGGGGGATCCCTACGAGCAGTACTTC; cdr3_aa: CASSRRRQGDPYEQYF
v_call: TRBV11-3; clone_size: NA; d_call: TRBD2; j_call: TRBJ2-3; cdr3_nt: TGTGCCAGCAGCTTAGAGGCGGGGACACGGGGGGGTACGCAGTATTTT; cdr3_aa: CASSLEAGTRGGTQYF
v_call: TRBV7-8; clone_size: NA; d_call: TRBD1; j_call: TRBJ1-2; cdr3_nt: TGTGCCAGCAGCCCTCACGGACAGGCCCAGTTAGGGGGTTACACCTTC; cdr3_aa: CASSPHGQAQLGGYTF
v_call: TRBV6-1; clone_size: NA; d_call: TRBD1; j_call: TRBJ1-5; cdr3_nt: TGTGCCATTTCCGGGACAGGGTACAATCAGCCCCAGCATTTT; cdr3_aa: CAISGTGYNQPQHF
v_call: TRBV4-1; clone_size: NA; d_call: TRBD2; j_call: TRBJ2-1; cdr3_nt: TGCGCCAGCAGCCAAGATACAGGCCTAGCGGGGGAAGTGGGTGAGCAGTTCTTC; cdr3_aa: CASSQDTGLAGEVGEQFF
v_call: TRBV4-1; clone_size: few; d_call: TRBD1; j_call: TRBJ1-2; cdr3_nt: TGCGCCAGCAGCCAAGAGCGAACCGGGACAGGGGGCCGCTATGGCTACACCTTC; cdr3_aa: CASSQERTGTGGRYGYTF
v_call: TRBV28; clone_size: NA; d_call: NA; j_call: TRBJ1-2; cdr3_nt: TGTGCCAGCAGTCCGGGCGGTTCGGGAGAGGGCTACACCTTC; cdr3_aa: CASSPGGSGEGYTF
v_call: TRBV4-1; clone_size: NA; d_call: NA; j_call: TRBJ2-5; cdr3_nt: TGCGCCAGCAGCCAAGCGCAGAAACCCTTGTACCAAGAGACCCAGTACTTC; cdr3_aa: CASSQAQKPLYQETQYF
v_call: TRBV19; clone_size: NA; d_call: NA; j_call: TRBJ1-5; cdr3_nt: TGTGCCAGTAGTATGTCAGGGTGGTATGACAATCAGCCCCAGCATTTT; cdr3_aa: CASSMSGWYDNQPQHF
v_call: TRBV7-7; clone_size: NA; d_call: TRBD1; j_call: TRBJ1-5; cdr3_nt: TGTGCTAGCAGCAATGGACAGGGAAGTCCCCAGCATTTT; cdr3_aa: CASSNGQGSPQHF
v_call: TRBV6-1; clone_size: NA; d_call: NA; j_call: TRBJ2-7; cdr3_nt: TGTGCCAGCAGTGAATTGGAGGACGAGCAGTACTTC; cdr3_aa: CASSELEDEQYF
v_call: TRBV11-2; clone_size: NA; d_call: NA; j_call: TRBJ1-1; cdr3_nt: TGTGCCAGCAGCCCGGGTCGGGGGTTGGGGCCCGTCTCTGAAGCTTTCTTT; cdr3_aa: CASSPGRGLGPVSEAFF
v_call: TRBV12-5; clone_size: NA; d_call: TRBD1; j_call: TRBJ2-3; cdr3_nt: TGTGCTAGTGGTTTGGCCAGGACAGGGGCGTTGGTGACAGATACGCAGTATTTT; cdr3_aa: CASGLARTGALVTDTQYF
v_call: TRBV5-1; clone_size: NA; d_call: NA; j_call: TRBJ2-5; cdr3_nt: TGCGCCAGCGGAGGTAGTGGAATGGGGAGGGAGACCCAGTACTTC; cdr3_aa: CASGGSGMGRETQYF
v_call: TRBV7-9; clone_size: NA; d_call: NA; j_call: TRBJ1-1; cdr3_nt: TGTGCCAGCAGCCCAAGACACCCTGGTCTGAACACTGAAGCTTTCTTT; cdr3_aa: CASSPRHPGLNTEAFF
v_call: TRBV6-5; clone_size: NA; d_call: NA; j_call: TRBJ1-4; cdr3_nt: TGTGCCAGCAGTTTTATGCCTTCAATAACTGTTTTT; cdr3_aa: CASSFMPSITVF
v_call: TRBV2; clone_size: NA; d_call: NA; j_call: TRBJ2-2; cdr3_nt: TGTGCCTCTTGGCCACCGTCGAACACCGGGGAGCTGTTTTTT; cdr3_aa: CASWPPSNTGELFF
v_call: TRBV28; clone_size: NA; d_call: NA; j_call: TRBJ1-2; cdr3_nt: TGTGCCAGCACCCCCGCCGGGGAATATGGCTACACCTTC; cdr3_aa: CASTPAGEYGYTF
v_call: TRBV6-1; clone_size: NA; d_call: NA; j_call: TRBJ2-1; cdr3_nt: TGTGCCAGCAGTGATAACAATGAGCAGTTCTTC; cdr3_aa: CASSDNNEQFF
v_call: TRBV10-1; clone_size: NA; d_call: TRBD1; j_call: TRBJ1-6; cdr3_nt: TGCGCCAGCAGTGAGGGACAGGGGAGCCTAAATTCACCCCTCCACTTT; cdr3_aa: CASSEGQGSLNSPLHF
v_call: TRBV7-2; clone_size: NA; d_call: TRBD1; j_call: TRBJ1-1; cdr3_nt: TGTGCCAGCAGCGTTACCGGGACAGGGGCGGGCACTGAAGCTTTCTTT; cdr3_aa: CASSVTGTGAGTEAFF
v_call: TRBV19; clone_size: once; d_call: TRBD1; j_call: TRBJ1-1; cdr3_nt: TGTGCCAGTAGTATCCGGGGACAGATGAACACTGAAGCTTTCTTT; cdr3_aa: CASSIRGQMNTEAFF
v_call: TRBV19; clone_size: NA; d_call: TRBD1; j_call: TRBJ1-2; cdr3_nt: TGTGCCAGTAGTCTCGACAGGGGGCCCTATGGCTACACCTTC; cdr3_aa: CASSLDRGPYGYTF
v_call: TRBV5-5; clone_size: NA; d_call: NA; j_call: TRBJ1-5; cdr3_nt: TGTGCCAGCAGCTCGTTAGTAGGGGGGGCTCAGCCCCAGCATTTT; cdr3_aa: CASSSLVGGAQPQHF
v_call: TRBV27; clone_size: NA; d_call: NA; j_call: TRBJ2-1; cdr3_nt: TGTGCCAGCAGTTTATCCTGGCAGGAACTCTACAATGAGCAGTTCTTC; cdr3_aa: CASSLSWQELYNEQFF
v_call: TRBV19; clone_size: NA; d_call: TRBD1; j_call: TRBJ1-1; cdr3_nt: TGTGCCAGTAGTATTTGGGACAGTCGAACTGAAGCTTTCTTT; cdr3_aa: CASSIWDSRTEAFF